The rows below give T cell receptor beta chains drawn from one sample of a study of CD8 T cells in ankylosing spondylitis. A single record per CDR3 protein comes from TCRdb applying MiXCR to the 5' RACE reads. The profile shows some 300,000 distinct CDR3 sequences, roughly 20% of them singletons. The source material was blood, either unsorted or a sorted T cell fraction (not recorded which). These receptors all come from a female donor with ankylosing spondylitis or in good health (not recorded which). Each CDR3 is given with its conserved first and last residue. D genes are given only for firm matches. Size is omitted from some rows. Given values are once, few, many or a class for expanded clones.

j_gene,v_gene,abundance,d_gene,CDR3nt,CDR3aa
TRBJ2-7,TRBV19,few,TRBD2,TGTGCCAGTAGTATAGAGGGCGGGAGCTCCTACGAGCAGTACTTC,CASSIEGGSSYEQYF
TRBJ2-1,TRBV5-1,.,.,TGCGCCAGCAGCCTCAGGGACGGCTACAATGAGCAGTTCTTC,CASSLRDGYNEQFF
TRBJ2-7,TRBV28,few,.,TGTGCCAGCACCTATGGACGGGTCTCCTACGAGCAGTACTTC,CASTYGRVSYEQYF
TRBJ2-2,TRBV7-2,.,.,TGTGCCAGCAGCGCCGTCGGGACCCTAGGGGAGCTGTTTTTT,CASSAVGTLGELFF
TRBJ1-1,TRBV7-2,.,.,TGTGCCAGCAGCTTAAGGCACAGGAAGGCCGTTGCTGAAGCTTTCTTT,CASSLRHRKAVAEAFF
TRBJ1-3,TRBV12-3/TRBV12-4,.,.,TGTGCCAGCAGTGGGGCTCCCCGAGATTACGCCATCAATTTT,CASSGAPRDYAINF
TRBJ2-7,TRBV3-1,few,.,TGTGCCAGCAGCCATCGGGACTTCCCCTCCTACGAGCAGTACTTC,CASSHRDFPSYEQYF
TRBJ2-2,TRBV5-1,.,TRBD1,TGCGCCAGCAGCCAGGGGGCGGGCACCGGGGAGCTGTTTTTT,CASSQGAGTGELFF
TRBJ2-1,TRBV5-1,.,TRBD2,TGCGCCACCGCGGGAGGACCATCGTATGAGCAGTTCTTC,CATAGGPSYEQFF
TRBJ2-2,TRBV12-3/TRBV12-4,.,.,TGTGCCAGCAGTTCCGTTGGGGGAGTGCGCACCGGGGAGCTGTTTTTT,CASSSVGGVRTGELFF
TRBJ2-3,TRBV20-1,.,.,TGCAGTGCAGACCCTCCCGCTTCCGTCCCTTCAGATACGCAGTATTTT,CSADPPASVPSDTQYF
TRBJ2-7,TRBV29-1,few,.,TGCAGCGTTGTAGAAGGGGACGAGCAGTACTTC,CSVVEGDEQYF
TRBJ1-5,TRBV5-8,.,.,TGTGCCAGCAGCTTTGGAATTAGTCAGCCCCAGCATTTT,CASSFGISQPQHF
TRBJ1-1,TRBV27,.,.,TGTGCCAGCAGTTTAAAGGGCATAAACACTGAAGCTTTCTTT,CASSLKGINTEAFF
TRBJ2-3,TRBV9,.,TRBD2,TGTGCCAGCAGCCCCGCGTGGGGAAAGGAGCGGGGGACGCAGTATTTT,CASSPAWGKERGTQYF
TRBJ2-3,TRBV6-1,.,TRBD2,TGTGCCAGCAGGGAACTAGCGGGAGCAGCAGATACGCAGTATTTT,CASRELAGAADTQYF
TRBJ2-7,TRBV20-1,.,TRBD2,TGCAGCTCCTTGGGGCGACTAGCGGGAGCACACAGCTACGAGCAGTACTTC,CSSLGRLAGAHSYEQYF
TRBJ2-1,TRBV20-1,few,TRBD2,TGCAGTGCTGCTATCGGACTAGCGGACTACAATGAGCAGTTCTTC,CSAAIGLADYNEQFF
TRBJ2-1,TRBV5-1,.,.,TGCGCCAGCAGCCGCGGACAAACCAATGAGCAGTTCTTC,CASSRGQTNEQFF
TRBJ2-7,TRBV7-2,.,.,TGTGCCAGCAGCCTTTTAACGGGCCGGGACGGGGCCTACGAGCAGTACTTC,CASSLLTGRDGAYEQYF
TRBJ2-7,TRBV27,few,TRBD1,TGTGCCAGCAGTGTGACAGGGGGCTACGAGCAGTACTTC,CASSVTGGYEQYF
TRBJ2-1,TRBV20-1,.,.,TGCAGCGCCCCGGACAGAGGTTACAATGAGCAGTTCTTC,CSAPDRGYNEQFF
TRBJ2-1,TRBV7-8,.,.,TGTGCCAGCAGCTTAGTTCCGCTAGGTCAAAATGAGCAGTTCTTC,CASSLVPLGQNEQFF
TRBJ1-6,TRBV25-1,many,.,TGTGCCAGCAGTGAATCGACCGGGACATTACATTCACCCCTCCACTTT,CASSESTGTLHSPLHF
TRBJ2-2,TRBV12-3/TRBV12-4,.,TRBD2,TGTGCCAGACCCCGACTAGCGGGTACCGGGGAGCTGTTTTTT,CARPRLAGTGELFF
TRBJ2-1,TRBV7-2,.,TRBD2,TGTGCCAGCAGCACAAGCGGGACTCTCTACAATGAGCAGTTCTTC,CASSTSGTLYNEQFF
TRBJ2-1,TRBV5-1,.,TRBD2,TGCGCCAGCAGCTTCGGGAGGCTCTCCTACAATGAGCAGTTCTTC,CASSFGRLSYNEQFF
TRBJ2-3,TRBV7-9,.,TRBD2,TGTGCCAGCAGGTCCCGGCTAGCGGACACAGATACGCAGTATTTT,CASRSRLADTDTQYF
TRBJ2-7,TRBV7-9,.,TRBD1,TGTGCCAGCAGGCGGGACAGGGGTCTCTACGAGCAGTACTTC,CASRRDRGLYEQYF
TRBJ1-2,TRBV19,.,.,TGTGCCAGTAAGGCTTCCGGATCCTATGGCTACACCTTC,CASKASGSYGYTF
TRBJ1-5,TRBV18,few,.,TGTGCCAGCTCACCTTCCGCAACCAGGGATCGGAATCAGCCCCAGCATTTT,CASSPSATRDRNQPQHF
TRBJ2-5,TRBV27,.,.,TGTGCCAGCAGTTCCCGTGACACTCTCTACCAAGAGACCCAGTACTTC,CASSSRDTLYQETQYF
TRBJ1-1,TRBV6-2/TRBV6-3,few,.,TGTGCCAGCAGATCAGGACAGAACACTGAAGCTTTCTTT,CASRSGQNTEAFF
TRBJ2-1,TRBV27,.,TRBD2,TGTGCCAGCAGTTCCCCTAGCGGCTCCTACAATGAGCAGTTCTTC,CASSSPSGSYNEQFF
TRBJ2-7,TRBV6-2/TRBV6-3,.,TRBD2,TGTGCCAGCAATTTAGCGGGAGGCTACGAGCAGTACTTC,CASNLAGGYEQYF
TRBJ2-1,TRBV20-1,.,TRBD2,TGCAGTGCTGCTACTAGCGGGAGGGATGAGCAGTTCTTC,CSAATSGRDEQFF
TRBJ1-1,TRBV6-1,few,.,TGTGCCAGCAGGTTCGTAATGAACACTGAAGCTTTCTTT,CASRFVMNTEAFF
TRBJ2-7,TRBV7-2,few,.,TGTGCCAGCACCCTACGTGGGGGGTTGGGTACCTACGAGCAGTACTTC,CASTLRGGLGTYEQYF
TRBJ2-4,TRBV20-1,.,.,TGCAGTGCCCTCCAGACTCGGACGGGCAAAAACATTCAGTACTTC,CSALQTRTGKNIQYF
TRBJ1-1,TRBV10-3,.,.,TGTGCCATCAGCCGGAACAAGGGGAACACTGAAGCTTTCTTT,CAISRNKGNTEAFF
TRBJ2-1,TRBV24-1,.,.,TGTGCCACCAGCGGAAGCGGGTCCTACAATGAGCAGTTCTTC,CATSGSGSYNEQFF
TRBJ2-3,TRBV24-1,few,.,TGTGCCACCAGTGATTTGGATACGCAGTATTTT,CATSDLDTQYF
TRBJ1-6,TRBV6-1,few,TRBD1,TGTGCCAGCAGCCCGGACAGGGCCGGTGATTCACCCCTCCACTTT,CASSPDRAGDSPLHF
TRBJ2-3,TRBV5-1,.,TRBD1,TGCACCAGCAGCTTCGGACAGGGCACAGATACGCAGTATTTT,CTSSFGQGTDTQYF
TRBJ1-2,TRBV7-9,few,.,TGTGCCAGCAGCTTAGCGTCGCCAAATAACTATGGCTACACCTTC,CASSLASPNNYGYTF
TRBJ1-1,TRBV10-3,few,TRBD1,TGTGCCATCAGTGTAAGGGACAGGGCGGCTTTCTTT,CAISVRDRAAFF
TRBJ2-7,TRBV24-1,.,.,TGTGCCACGAGCGGTATCTACGAGCAGTACTTC,CATSGIYEQYF
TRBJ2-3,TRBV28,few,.,TGTGCCAGCACGTTGCGTGGTTTCCCTAGGGCTGCAGATACGCAGTATTTT,CASTLRGFPRAADTQYF
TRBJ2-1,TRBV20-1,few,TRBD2,TGCAGTGCTAGAGGGACTAGCGGCCCTACCTACAATGAGCAGTTCTTC,CSARGTSGPTYNEQFF
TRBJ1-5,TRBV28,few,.,TGTGCCAGCGGTAGGGACACCTCGGTGGGACCCCAGCATTTT,CASGRDTSVGPQHF
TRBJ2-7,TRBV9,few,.,TGTGCCAGCAGCGTAGGGGAAGGAGAGCAGTACTTC,CASSVGEGEQYF
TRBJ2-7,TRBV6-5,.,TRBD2,TGTGCCAGCAGTTACGGACTAGCGTCATCCTACGAGCAGTACTTC,CASSYGLASSYEQYF
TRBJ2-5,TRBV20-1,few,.,TGCGGAGCTAGGGTTGGGGAGACCCAGTACTTC,CGARVGETQYF